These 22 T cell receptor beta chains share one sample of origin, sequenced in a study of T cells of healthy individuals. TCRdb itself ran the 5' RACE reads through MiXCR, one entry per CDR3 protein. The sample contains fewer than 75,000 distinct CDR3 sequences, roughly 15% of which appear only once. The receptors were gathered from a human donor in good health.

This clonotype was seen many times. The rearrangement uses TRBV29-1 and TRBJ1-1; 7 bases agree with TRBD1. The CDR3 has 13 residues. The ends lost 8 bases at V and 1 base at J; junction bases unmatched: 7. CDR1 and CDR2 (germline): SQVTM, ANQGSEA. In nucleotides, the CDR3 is TGCAGCACATCCGGGACAGCGAACACTGAAGCTTTCTTT. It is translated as CSTSGTANTEAFF.

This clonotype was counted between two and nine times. CDR3 loop: CASNSGSGNTIYF. Here the CDR3 DNA reads TGTGCCAGCAACAGCGGCTCTGGAAACACCATATATTTT. The V call is TRBV11-3, the J call TRBJ1-3; no clear D. Trimming removed 7 bases from V and 0 bases from J, with 7 bases in between. Germline loops: CDR1 SGHNT, CDR2 YENEEA. CDR3 length equals 13 residues.

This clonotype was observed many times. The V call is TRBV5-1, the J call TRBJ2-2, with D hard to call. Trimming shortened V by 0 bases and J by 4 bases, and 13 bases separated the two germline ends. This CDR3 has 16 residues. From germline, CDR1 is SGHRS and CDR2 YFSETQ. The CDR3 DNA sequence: TGCGCCAGCAGCTTGGCGGAAGGTGGTGGCACCGGGGAGCTGTTTTTT. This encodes CASSLAEGGGTGELFF.

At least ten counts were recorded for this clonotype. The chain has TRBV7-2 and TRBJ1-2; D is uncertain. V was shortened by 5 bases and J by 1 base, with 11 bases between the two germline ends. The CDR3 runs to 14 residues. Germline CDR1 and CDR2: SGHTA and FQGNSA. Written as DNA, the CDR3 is TGTGCCAGCAGCCCGTATCTGGTTAACTATGGCTACACCTTC. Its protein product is CASSPYLVNYGYTF.

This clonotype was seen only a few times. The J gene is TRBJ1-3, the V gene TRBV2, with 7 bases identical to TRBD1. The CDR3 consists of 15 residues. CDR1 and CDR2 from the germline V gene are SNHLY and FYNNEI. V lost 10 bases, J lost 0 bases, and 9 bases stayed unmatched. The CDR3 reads CATRTGLSSGNTIYF. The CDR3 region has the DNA TGTGCCACAAGGACAGGACTGAGCTCTGGAAACACCATATATTTT.

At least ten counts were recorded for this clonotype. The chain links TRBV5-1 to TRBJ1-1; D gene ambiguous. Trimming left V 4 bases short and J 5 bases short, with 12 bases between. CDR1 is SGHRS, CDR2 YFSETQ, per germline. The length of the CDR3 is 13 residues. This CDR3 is CASSTTGVTEAFF. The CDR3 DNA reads TGCGCCAGCAGCACCACCGGGGTGACTGAAGCTTTCTTT.

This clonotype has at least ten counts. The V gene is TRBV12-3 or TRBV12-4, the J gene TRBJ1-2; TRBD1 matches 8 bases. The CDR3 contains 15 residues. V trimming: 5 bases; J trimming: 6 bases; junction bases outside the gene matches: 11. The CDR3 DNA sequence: TGTGCCAGCAGTCCCCCCCCGACAGGGGTCAATGGCTACACCTTC. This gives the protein CASSPPPTGVNGYTF.

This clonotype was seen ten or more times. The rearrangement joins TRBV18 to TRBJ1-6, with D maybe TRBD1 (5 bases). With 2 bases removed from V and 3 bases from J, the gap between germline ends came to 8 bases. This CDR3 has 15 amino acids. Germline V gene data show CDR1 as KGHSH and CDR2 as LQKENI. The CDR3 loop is CASSPRGNYNSPLHF. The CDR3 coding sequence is TGTGCCAGCTCACCAAGGGGAAACTATAATTCACCCCTCCACTTT.

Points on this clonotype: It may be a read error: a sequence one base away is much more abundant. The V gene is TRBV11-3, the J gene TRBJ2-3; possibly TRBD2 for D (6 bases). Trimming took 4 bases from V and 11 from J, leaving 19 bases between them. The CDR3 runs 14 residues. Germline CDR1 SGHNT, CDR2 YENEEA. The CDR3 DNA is TGTGCCAGCAGCTACCCCGGGAGCAATCGCGGGCAGTATTTT. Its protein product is CASSYPGSNRGQYF.

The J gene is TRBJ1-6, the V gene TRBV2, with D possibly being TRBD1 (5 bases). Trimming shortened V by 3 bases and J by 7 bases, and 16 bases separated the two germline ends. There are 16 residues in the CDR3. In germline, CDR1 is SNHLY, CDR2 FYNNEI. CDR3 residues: CASSDDGWGANSPLHF. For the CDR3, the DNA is TGTGCCAGCAGTGACGACGGGTGGGGCGCGAATTCACCCCTCCACTTT. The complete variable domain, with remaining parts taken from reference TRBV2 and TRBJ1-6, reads EPEVTQTPSHQVTQMGQEVILRCVPISNHLYFYWYRQILGQKVEFLVSFYNNEISEKSEIFDDQFSVERPDGSNFTLKIRSTKLEDSAMYFCASSDDGWGANSPLHFGNGTRLTVT.

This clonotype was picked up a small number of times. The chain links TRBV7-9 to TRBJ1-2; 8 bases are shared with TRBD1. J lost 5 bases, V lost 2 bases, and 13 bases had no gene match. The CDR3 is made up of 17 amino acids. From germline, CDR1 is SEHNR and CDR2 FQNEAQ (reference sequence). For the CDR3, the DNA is TGTGCCAGCAGCTTATCGGCAGGGGGCGGCTTCCCATATGGCTACACCTTC. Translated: CASSLSAGGGFPYGYTF.

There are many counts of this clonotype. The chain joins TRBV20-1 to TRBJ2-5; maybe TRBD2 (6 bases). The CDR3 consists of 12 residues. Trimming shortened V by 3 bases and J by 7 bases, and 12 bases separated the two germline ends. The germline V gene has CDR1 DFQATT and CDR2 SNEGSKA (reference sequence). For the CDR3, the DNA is TGCAGTGCTAGCGGGGGTGACGGGACCCAGTACTTC. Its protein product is CSASGGDGTQYF.

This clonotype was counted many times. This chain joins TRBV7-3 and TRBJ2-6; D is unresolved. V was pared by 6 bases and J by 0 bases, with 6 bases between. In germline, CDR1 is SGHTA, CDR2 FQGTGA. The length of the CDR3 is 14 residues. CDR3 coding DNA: TGTGCCAGCAGGCTAAACTCTGGGGCCAACGTCCTGACTTTC. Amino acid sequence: CASRLNSGANVLTF.

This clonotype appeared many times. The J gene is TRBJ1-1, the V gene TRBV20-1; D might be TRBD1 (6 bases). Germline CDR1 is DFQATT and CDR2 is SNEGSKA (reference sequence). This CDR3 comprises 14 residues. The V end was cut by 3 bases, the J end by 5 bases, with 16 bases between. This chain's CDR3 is CSASPGGGGTEAFF. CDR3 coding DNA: TGCAGTGCTAGTCCTGGGGGCGGTGGAACTGAAGCTTTCTTT.

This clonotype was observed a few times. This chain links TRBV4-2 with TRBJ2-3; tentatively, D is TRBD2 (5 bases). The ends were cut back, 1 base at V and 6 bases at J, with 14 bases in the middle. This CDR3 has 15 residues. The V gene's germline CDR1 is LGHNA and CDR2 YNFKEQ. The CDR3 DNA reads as TGTGCCAGCAGCCAAGCTCCGCTAGCTGAGGATACGCAGTATTTT. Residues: CASSQAPLAEDTQYF.

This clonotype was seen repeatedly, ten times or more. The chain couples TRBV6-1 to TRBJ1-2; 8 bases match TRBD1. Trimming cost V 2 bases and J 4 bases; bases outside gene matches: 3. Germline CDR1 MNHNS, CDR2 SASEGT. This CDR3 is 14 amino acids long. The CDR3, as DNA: TGTGCCAGCAGTGAATCAGGGGGCAGCTATGGCTACACCTTC. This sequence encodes CASSESGGSYGYTF.

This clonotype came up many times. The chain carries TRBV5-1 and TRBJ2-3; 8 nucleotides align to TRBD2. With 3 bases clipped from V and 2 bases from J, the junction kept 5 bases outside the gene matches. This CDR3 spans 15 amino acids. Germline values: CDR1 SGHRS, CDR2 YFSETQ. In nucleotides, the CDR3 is TGCGCCAGCAGCTCCGGGAGGGGGGTCACAGATACGCAGTATTTT. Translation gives CASSSGRGVTDTQYF.

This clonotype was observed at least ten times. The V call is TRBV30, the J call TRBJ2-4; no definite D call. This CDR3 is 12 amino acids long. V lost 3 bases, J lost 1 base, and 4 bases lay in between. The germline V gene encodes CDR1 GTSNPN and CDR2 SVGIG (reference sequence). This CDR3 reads CAWSPAKNIQYF. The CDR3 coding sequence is TGTGCCTGGAGCCCGGCCAAAAACATTCAGTACTTC.

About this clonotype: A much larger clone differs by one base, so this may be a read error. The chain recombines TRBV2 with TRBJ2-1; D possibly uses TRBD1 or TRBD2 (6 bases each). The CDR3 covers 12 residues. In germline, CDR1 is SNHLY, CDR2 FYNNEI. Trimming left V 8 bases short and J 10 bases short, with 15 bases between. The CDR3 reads CASEGGSYEQFF. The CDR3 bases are TGTGCCAGCGAGGGGGGCTCCTACGAGCAGTTCTTC.

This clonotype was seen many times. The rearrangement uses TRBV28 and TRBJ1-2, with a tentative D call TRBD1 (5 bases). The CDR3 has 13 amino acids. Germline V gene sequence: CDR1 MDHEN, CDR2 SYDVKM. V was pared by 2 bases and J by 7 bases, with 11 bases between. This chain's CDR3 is CASSLIGAGGYTF. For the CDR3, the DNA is TGTGCCAGCAGTTTAATCGGGGCTGGTGGCTACACCTTC.

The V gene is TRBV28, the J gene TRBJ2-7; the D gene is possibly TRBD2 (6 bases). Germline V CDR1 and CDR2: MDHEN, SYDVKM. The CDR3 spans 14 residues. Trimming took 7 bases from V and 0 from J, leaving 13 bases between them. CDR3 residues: CASTPGVYSYEQYF. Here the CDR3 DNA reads TGTGCCAGCACCCCGGGGGTCTACTCCTACGAGCAGTACTTC.

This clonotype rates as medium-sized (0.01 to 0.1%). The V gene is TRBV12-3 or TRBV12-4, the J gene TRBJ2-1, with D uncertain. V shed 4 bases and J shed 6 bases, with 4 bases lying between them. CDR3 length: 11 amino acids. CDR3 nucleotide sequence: TGTGCCAGCAGTTACAGCAATGAGCAGTTCTTC. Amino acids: CASSYSNEQFF.